These T cell receptor beta chains were read from a single sample in a study of T cell changes during pregnancy in multiple sclerosis. Clones were read by immunoSEQ multiplex PCR, and TCRdb kept only the in-frame ones, dropping some. The sample comprises tens of thousands of clones, 90% to 95% of which are singletons, and around 3.5% rests with the top ten. The specimen was CD8+ T cells from peripheral blood mononuclear cells, collected in the third trimester of pregnancy. These receptors were obtained from a female donor with multiple sclerosis, enrolled in a pregnancy study. The CDR3 runs from the conserved cysteine through the conserved F or W. A D gene is named only where the DNA matches it firmly. Some rows mark clone size as missing; the rest say once, few, many or name a class of expanded clone.

TRBV2,TRBJ1-2,TRBD1,NA,TGTGCCAGCAGGCAGAGCACAGGGGAAGGCTACACCTTC,CASRQSTGEGYTF
TRBV7-2,TRBJ2-5,TRBD2,NA,TGTGCCAGCAGCCTCGAACTAGCGGGGAACCAAGAGACCCAGTACTTC,CASSLELAGNQETQYF
TRBV5-1,TRBJ1-3,NA,NA,TGCGCCAGCAGCTCCGGGGTTCTAGGAGGAAACACCATATATTTT,CASSSGVLGGNTIYF
TRBV19,TRBJ2-7,TRBD1,NA,TGTGCCAGTAGTTTAGGACAGGGGCACTACGAGCAGTACTTC,CASSLGQGHYEQYF
TRBV27,TRBJ1-2,NA,NA,TGTGCCAGCAGTTCCTCGGCGGGTGGCTACACCTTC,CASSSSAGGYTF
TRBV27,TRBJ2-1,TRBD2,NA,TGTGCCAGCGTTCTCACGGGAGGCTACAATGAGCAGTTCTTC,CASVLTGGYNEQFF
TRBV7-9,TRBJ1-3,NA,few,TGTGCCAGCAGCTTAGAGTCAGGGTCTGGAAACACCATATATTTT,CASSLESGSGNTIYF
TRBV20-1,TRBJ2-7,NA,NA,TGCAGTGCTAGAGTCGGGTACGAGCAGTACTTC,CSARVGYEQYF
TRBV7-9,TRBJ1-2,NA,NA,TGTGCCAGCAGCTTAGTTGGCGGGGTTTATGGCTACACCTTC,CASSLVGGVYGYTF
TRBV7-2,TRBJ2-7,TRBD2,NA,TGTGCCAGCAGCTTAGAGGCTAGCGGGTTCATGACAGACTTC,CASSLEASGFMTDF
TRBV27,TRBJ2-3,NA,NA,TGTGCCAGCAGTTTATATGACTCGATCACAGATACGCAGTATTTT,CASSLYDSITDTQYF
TRBV4-1,TRBJ2-2,TRBD1,NA,TGCGCCAGCAGCCAAAGGGGACAGGGACCCAACACCGGGGAGCTGTTTTTT,CASSQRGQGPNTGELFF
TRBV30,TRBJ2-2,TRBD1,NA,TGTGCCTGGAGTGCGGGACAGGGAGACACCGGGGAGCTGTTTTTT,CAWSAGQGDTGELFF
TRBV5-1,TRBJ1-1,TRBD1,NA,TGCGCCAGCAGCCAAACACAGGGGATGAACACTGAAGCTTTCTTT,CASSQTQGMNTEAFF
TRBV19,TRBJ2-3,TRBD1,NA,TGTGCCAGTAGGGAGACAGGGGGAAGGGCCACCGATACGCAGTATTTT,CASRETGGRATDTQYF
TRBV29-1,TRBJ2-1,TRBD2,NA,TGCAGCGTTGAATTGGTCCTAGCGGGAGGCGGGAGCTCCTACAATGAGCAGTTCTTC,CSVELVLAGGGSSYNEQFF
TRBV2,TRBJ1-1,NA,NA,TGTGCCAGCAGTGAGGAGTGGCAGAACACTGAAGCTTTCTTT,CASSEEWQNTEAFF
TRBV27,TRBJ2-7,NA,NA,TGTGCCAGCAAGATAAACGCGGGCTACGAGCAGTACTTC,CASKINAGYEQYF
TRBV10-2,TRBJ2-5,NA,NA,TGCGCCAGCAGTGAGGGATCCCGGAGGAACCAGTACTTC,CASSEGSRRNQYF
TRBV7-9,TRBJ2-7,NA,NA,TGTGCCAGCAGCCTCACGGGACACTACGAGCAGTACTTC,CASSLTGHYEQYF
TRBV5-1,TRBJ1-2,TRBD1,NA,TGCGCCAGCAGCTTATTGGACAGGGGCCCCTCCTTGGGAGGCTACACCTTC,CASSLLDRGPSLGGYTF
TRBV27,TRBJ2-1,NA,NA,TGTGCCAGCAGTCTGGACAGTTACAATGAGCAGTTCTTC,CASSLDSYNEQFF
TRBV6-5,TRBJ2-7,TRBD1,NA,TGTGCCAGCAGTTACCCCGGACAGGGAGGATCTTACGAGCAGTACTTC,CASSYPGQGGSYEQYF
TRBV5-1,TRBJ2-3,NA,NA,TGCGCCAGCAGCTATAGCGAGGAGGGTAGCACAGATACGCAGTATTTT,CASSYSEEGSTDTQYF
TRBV23-1,TRBJ2-1,NA,NA,TGCGCCAGCAGTCAATTACTCGCGGAGTACCACAATGAGCAGTTCTTC,CASSQLLAEYHNEQFF
TRBV27,TRBJ2-2,TRBD2,NA,TGTGCCAGCATAGGGAGGGCTAACACCGGGGAGCTGTTTTTT,CASIGRANTGELFF
TRBV2,TRBJ2-1,NA,NA,TGTGCCAGCAGCCTAACGCGTGAGCAGTTCTTC,CASSLTREQFF
TRBV28,TRBJ2-7,TRBD2,NA,TGTGCCAGCAGTCCGCGGACTGGGGGGGCCTACGAGCAGTACTTC,CASSPRTGGAYEQYF
TRBV11-1,TRBJ2-7,TRBD1,NA,TGTGCCAGCAGCTTATTCCTTCGACAGGGCTACGAGCAGTACTTC,CASSLFLRQGYEQYF
TRBV6-6,TRBJ2-5,TRBD1,NA,TGTGCCAGCACCGACCCAGGGGGCGGAGAGACCCAGTACTTC,CASTDPGGGETQYF
TRBV15,TRBJ2-7,TRBD1,NA,TGTGCCACCAGCAGGACTGAGACAGGGTCTATAGCTATCGGCGAGCAGTACTTC,CATSRTETGSIAIGEQYF
TRBV27,TRBJ2-1,NA,many,TGTGCCAGCAGACCACTGCAGGGCAGCTCCTACAATGAGCAGTTCTTC,CASRPLQGSSYNEQFF
TRBV29-1,TRBJ2-7,TRBD2,NA,TGCAGCGTTGATACGGGACTATCCTACGAGCAGTACTTC,CSVDTGLSYEQYF
TRBV28,TRBJ1-2,NA,few,TGTGCCAGCCGTAGCTATGGCTACACCTTC,CASRSYGYTF
TRBV13,TRBJ2-3,TRBD2,NA,TGTGCCAGCAGCTTATACGCCAGGGCTAGCGGGAGGGGCACAGATACGCAGTATTTT,CASSLYARASGRGTDTQYF
TRBV12-2,TRBJ1-5,NA,NA,TGTGCAAGTCGCCCAAAGCACCAGGACAGGGGGCTGTATCAGCCCCAGCATTTT,CASRPKHQDRGLYQPQHF
TRBV30,TRBJ1-5,NA,few,TGTGCCTGGAGTGAGAGGTGGGGGGGGCAGCCCCAGCATTTT,CAWSERWGGQPQHF
TRBV27,TRBJ2-4,TRBD1,NA,TGTGCCAGCAGTTTATCATCATACCAGGGGGCGGCCAAAAACATTCAGTACTTC,CASSLSSYQGAAKNIQYF
TRBV6-1,TRBJ1-2,TRBD1,NA,TGTGCCAGCAGAGAAACAGGGGGACATGGCTACACCTTC,CASRETGGHGYTF
TRBV6-1,TRBJ2-5,NA,NA,TGTGCCAGCAGTGAAGCAGATGGGGGAGGCCAAGAGACCCAGTACTTC,CASSEADGGGQETQYF
TRBV9,TRBJ2-7,TRBD1,once,TGTGCCAGCAGCGTAGGGGGACAGGGCTACGAGCAGTACTTC,CASSVGGQGYEQYF
TRBV27,TRBJ1-5,NA,NA,TGTGCCAGCAGTTCTCAGGGTCTGGATCAGCCCCAGCATTTT,CASSSQGLDQPQHF
TRBV7-7,TRBJ2-2,TRBD2,NA,TGTGCTAGCAGCTTAGGGACTAGCGGTCCCGGGGAGCTGTTTTTT,CASSLGTSGPGELFF
TRBV19,TRBJ1-1,TRBD1,few,TGTGCCAGCTACTTGAACAGGGGGCGGGTCACTGAAGCTTTCTTT,CASYLNRGRVTEAFF
TRBV9,TRBJ2-5,TRBD2,NA,TGTGCCAGCAGCGACTACGGGACTAGCGGTAAAGAGACCCAGTACTTC,CASSDYGTSGKETQYF
TRBV13,TRBJ1-1,NA,NA,TGTGCCAGCAGTCTCACAGGGTGGAACACTGAAGCTTTCTTT,CASSLTGWNTEAFF
TRBV11-2,TRBJ2-3,NA,NA,TGTGCCAGCAGGCGCGAGCCGAGCCTACCCACAGATACGCAGTATTTT,CASRREPSLPTDTQYF
TRBV27,TRBJ2-5,TRBD1,NA,TGTGCCAGCAGTTTCTATCCCGGGACAGGGGGATGGGAGACCCAGTACTTC,CASSFYPGTGGWETQYF
TRBV5-4,TRBJ1-1,NA,NA,TGTGCCAGCAGCCGGATCGGGGATTACACTGAAGCTTTCTTT,CASSRIGDYTEAFF
TRBV9,TRBJ2-1,TRBD2,once,TGTGCCAGCAGCGCCCGATTTTCCGGTAGCGGGGGCTCCTACAATGAGCAGTTCTTC,CASSARFSGSGGSYNEQFF
TRBV27,TRBJ1-5,NA,NA,TGTGCCAGCAGTCCACCGGGACAAATACAGCCCCAGCATTTT,CASSPPGQIQPQHF
TRBV27,TRBJ2-2,NA,NA,TGTGCCAGCAGTCTGGAGACCGGGGAGCTGTTTTTT,CASSLETGELFF
TRBV27,TRBJ1-2,TRBD1,NA,TGTGCCAGCAGTTTCCAACGGACAGGTGGCTACACCTTC,CASSFQRTGGYTF
TRBV28,TRBJ1-4,NA,NA,TGTGCCAGCAGTTTGAGGGAGGGGTATGAAAAACTGTTTTTT,CASSLREGYEKLFF